These T cell receptor beta chains were read from a single sample in a study of blood T cell repertoires in COVID-19. The repertoire was sequenced with immunoSEQ multiplex PCR; TCRdb's copy has only in-frame clones and lacks some. The sample lists under 95,000 clones; around 85% were seen once. Material for sequencing was peripheral blood. The receptors were sampled from a woman over 75 with COVID-19, enrolled during active disease. Each CDR3 is given with its conserved first and last residue. The D gene is left open where the match is weak. Some rows mark clone size as missing; the rest say once, few, many or name a class of expanded clone.

TRBV28	TRBJ2-5	TRBD1	.	CASSRSRTGKETQYF	TGTGCCAGCAGTCGGTCTAGGACAGGGAAAGAGACCCAGTACTTC
TRBV28	TRBJ1-3	TRBD1	.	CASRPPGGQGGNTIYF	TGTGCCAGCAGACCCCCCGGGGGACAGGGGGGCAACACCATATATTTT
TRBV11-3	TRBJ2-3	TRBD2	.	CASSPGGGRTDTQYF	TGTGCCAGCAGCCCCGGCGGGGGACGCACAGATACGCAGTATTTT
TRBV6-6	TRBJ2-1	TRBD2	.	CASSPLAGAVLEQFF	TGTGCCAGCAGTCCCCTGGCGGGAGCTGTCCTTGAGCAGTTCTTC
TRBV5-4	TRBJ1-5	TRBD1	few	CASSRGGQGSNQPQHF	TGTGCCAGCAGCCGCGGAGGACAGGGCAGTAATCAGCCCCAGCATTTT
TRBV15	TRBJ1-4	.	.	CATSRDRDYEKLFF	TGTGCCACCAGCAGAGATCGGGATTATGAAAAACTGTTTTTT
TRBV9	TRBJ2-1	TRBD2	once	CASSVAGGGYNEQFF	TGTGCCAGCAGCGTAGCGGGAGGGGGTTACAATGAGCAGTTCTTC
TRBV28	TRBJ2-2	TRBD1	.	CASSPTPGQVWVTNTGELFF	TGTGCCAGCAGTCCCACCCCGGGACAGGTTTGGGTAACGAACACCGGGGAGCTGTTTTTT
TRBV6-1	TRBJ2-2	.	few	CASSRGGSTGELFF	TGTGCCAGCAGCAGAGGGGGTTCGACCGGGGAGCTGTTTTTT
TRBV7-9	TRBJ2-3	TRBD2	.	CASSLASGSGADTQYF	TGTGCCAGCAGCTTAGCTAGCGGGAGTGGCGCAGATACGCAGTATTTT
TRBV7-9	TRBJ1-4	TRBD1	.	CASSFLRQGLGKLFF	TGTGCCAGCAGCTTCCTCAGACAGGGGCTCGGAAAACTGTTTTTT
TRBV7-3	TRBJ1-1	.	.	CASSLTFGEEAFF	TGTGCCAGCAGCTTAACATTCGGGGAGGAAGCTTTCTTT
TRBV14	TRBJ2-7	.	.	CASSQIKTDSRSYEQYF	TGTGCCAGCAGCCAGATAAAGACGGACAGCCGCTCCTACGAGCAGTACTTC
TRBV7-3	TRBJ2-3	.	.	CASSLTRGTQYF	TGTGCCAGCAGCTTAACAAGGGGAACGCAGTATTTT
TRBV6-1	TRBJ2-6	.	once	CASSEQGSGANVLTF	TGTGCCAGCAGTGAGCAGGGGTCAGGGGCCAACGTCCTGACTTTC
TRBV7-9	TRBJ2-4	.	.	CASSSRDSYLAKNIQYF	TGTGCCAGCAGCTCGCGGGACAGCTACTTAGCCAAAAACATTCAGTACTTC
TRBV5-4	TRBJ1-6	.	.	CASSLLQGQSYNSPLHF	TGTGCCAGCAGCTTGCTGCAGGGTCAATCCTATAATTCACCCCTCCACTTT
TRBV9	TRBJ1-6	.	.	CASSAQGLGSPLHF	TGTGCCAGCAGCGCCCAGGGTTTGGGTTCACCCCTCCACTTT
TRBV5-1	TRBJ2-7	TRBD1	.	CASTGGLHEQYF	TGCGCCAGCACAGGGGGTCTCCACGAGCAGTACTTC
TRBV7-2	TRBJ1-1	.	.	CASNPRARVNTEAFF	TGTGCCAGCAACCCTCGGGCCAGGGTGAACACTGAAGCTTTCTTT
TRBV11-3	TRBJ2-3	TRBD2	.	CASSPGLAQDTQYF	TGTGCCAGCAGCCCGGGACTAGCACAAGATACGCAGTATTTT
TRBV5-1	TRBJ2-2	TRBD2	.	CASSLESSGNTGELFF	TGCGCCAGCAGCTTGGAGTCTAGCGGGAACACCGGGGAGCTGTTTTTT
TRBV5-1	TRBJ2-4	TRBD2	once	CASSFDFGLAVGAKNIQYF	TGCGCCAGCAGCTTCGATTTCGGACTAGCGGTTGGGGCCAAAAACATTCAGTACTTC
TRBV9	TRBJ1-2	TRBD1	.	CASSPTGIEGYTF	TGTGCCAGCAGCCCGACAGGGATCGAGGGCTACACCTTC
TRBV7-9	TRBJ1-1	.	.	CAKPGGGTTEAFF	TGTGCCAAGCCAGGTGGGGGGACCACTGAAGCTTTCTTT
TRBV10-3	TRBJ2-3	.	.	CAISGVADTQYF	TGTGCCATCAGTGGGGTAGCGGATACGCAGTATTTT
TRBV6-1	TRBJ1-2	.	.	CASSEALTDYGYTF	TGTGCCAGCAGTGAAGCGCTCACGGACTATGGCTACACCTTC
TRBV28	TRBJ1-2	TRBD1	.	CASSSQGARGYTF	TGTGCCAGCAGTTCCCAGGGGGCGCGTGGCTACACCTTC
TRBV18	TRBJ2-3	.	.	CASSPLGDTTDTQYF	TGTGCCAGCTCACCATTGGGGGACACCACAGATACGCAGTATTTT
TRBV10-3	TRBJ2-7	.	.	CAISESPSLYEQYF	TGTGCCATCAGTGAGTCCCCTTCCTTATACGAGCAGTACTTC
TRBV18	TRBJ1-2	.	once	CASSRGIDLYGYTF	TGTGCCAGCTCACGGGGCATTGACCTCTATGGCTACACCTTC
TRBV7-2	TRBJ1-2	TRBD1	.	CASSLNPGQGDGYTF	TGTGCCAGCAGCTTAAACCCGGGACAGGGTGATGGCTACACCTTC
TRBV18	TRBJ2-7	.	.	CASSTAAYEQYF	TGTGCCAGCTCAACGGCGGCCTACGAGCAGTACTTC
TRBV18	TRBJ2-5	.	.	CASSPPGYETQYF	TGTGCCAGCTCACCGCCGGGGTATGAGACCCAGTACTTC